This TCR beta chain was documented in a study of vaccination effects on CD4 cells after COVID-19. Study as a whole: A couple of convalescent patients each provided a sample, at 16 days and at one week before vaccination.

Comment on this clone: Its antigen remains unidentified.

The CDR3 consists of 13 residues. V was shortened by 5 bases and J by 4 bases, with 11 bases between the two germline ends. Germline V gene data show CDR1 as SGHVS and CDR2 as FNYEAQ. Around day 10 of culture, CD4+ T cells were separated out. On days 3 and 7, fresh IL-2 medium replaced half the medium. Findings and limits, study-wide: Early post-infection timepoints were absent, and convalescent patients were few.

Using immunoSEQ multiplex PCR, the repertoire was profiled, and TCRdb retains in-frame clones only, with some absent. The profile shows about 46,000 clones, roughly 80% of them singletons. This clonotype was obtained from a human donor who had a prior SARS-CoV-2 infection. This sample comprised CD4+ T cells from PBMCs cultured without peptide, obtained before COVID-19 vaccination. This sequence joins TRBV7-6 and TRBJ1-2; maybe TRBD1 (5 bases). The CDR3 DNA reads as TGTGCCAGCAGCCGAGGTGGGGGCTATGGCTACACCTTC. This translates into CASSRGGGYGYTF.